The present entry profiles one T cell receptor beta chain with its context. These data originate in a study of blood T cell repertoires in COVID-19. The CDR3 consists of 15 residues. CDR1 and CDR2 from the germline V gene are LNHDA and SQIVND (reference sequence). V lost 3 bases and J lost 4, with 12 bases in between. Only in-frame clones appear in the TCRdb table, and some are missing; sequencing was by immunoSEQ multiplex PCR. The sample holds some 120,000 clones, roughly 69% seen once. This rearrangement joins TRBV19 to TRBJ2-2, with TRBD2 as a possible D gene (5 bases). The sequencing sample was made of peripheral blood. This TCR was sampled from a woman aged 70-85 years with acute or convalescent COVID-19. This chain's CDR3 is CASSIVSGSTGELFF. DNA of the CDR3: TGTGCCAGTAGTATCGTGTCGGGAAGCACCGGGGAGCTGTTTTTT.